Listed below are T cell receptor beta chains from one sample, sequenced in a study of regulatory T cells in long-lasting Graves disease. Each CDR3 protein gets one entry after TCRdb re-called the multiplex PCR reads with MiXCR. The data contain a few hundred thousand distinct CDR3 sequences, just over 20% of them seen just once; the ten biggest clones take up 11% to 15%. The material was peripheral blood mononuclear cells (PBMCs), obtained at new diagnosis, from a patient treated with antithyroid drugs. The origin of the receptors is a female donor with Graves disease. CDR3s include the opening cysteine and the closing phenylalanine or tryptophan. The D gene is left open where the match is weak. Only part of the rows carry a size: once, few, many, or a class if the clone is expanded.

many,TRBV7-2,TRBJ1-5,-,TGTGCCAGCAGCTCCGGTTATTACAATCAGCCCCAGCATTTT,CASSSGYYNQPQHF
few,TRBV4-2,TRBJ1-1,TRBD1,TGTGCCAGCAGCCCGCGAGCCGGACAGGGGGCGCTGAACACTGAAGCTTTCTTT,CASSPRAGQGALNTEAFF
few,TRBV19,TRBJ2-3,TRBD1,TGTGCCAGTAGTCCGGTGGCCCCGGGACAGGGAAACACAGATACGCAGTATTTT,CASSPVAPGQGNTDTQYF
many,TRBV11-2,TRBJ1-1,-,TGTGCCAGCAGCCCTGACCACAGGGTGGCGAACACTGAAGCTTTCTTT,CASSPDHRVANTEAFF
many,TRBV5-8,TRBJ1-5,-,TGTGCCAGCAGCGGCAGGGAGGGTCAGCCCCAGCATTTT,CASSGREGQPQHF
many,TRBV7-8,TRBJ2-3,-,TGTGCCAGCAGCTGGGGGTTTGCGGTTAGCGCAGATACGCAGTATTTT,CASSWGFAVSADTQYF
few,TRBV29-1,TRBJ1-2,-,TGCAGCGTTGAGTCGGGGACATACGAGGGCTACACCTTC,CSVESGTYEGYTF
many,TRBV5-4,TRBJ2-3,TRBD2,TGTGCCAGCAGCTTGGACCTAGCGGGAGCAGATACGCAGTATTTT,CASSLDLAGADTQYF
few,TRBV20-1,TRBJ2-3,TRBD1,TGCAGTGCTAGAGCGGGACAGGGGGGCGGCACAGATACGCAGTATTTT,CSARAGQGGGTDTQYF
-,TRBV25-1,TRBJ2-1,-,TGTGCCAGCAGTGACAGGGAAGGTTACAATGAGCAGTTCTTC,CASSDREGYNEQFF
many,TRBV12-3/TRBV12-4,TRBJ1-1,-,TGTGCCAGCAGCTTTGAGGCCGGCGAGAACACTGAAGCTTTCTTT,CASSFEAGENTEAFF
many,TRBV12-3/TRBV12-4,TRBJ1-4,TRBD1,TGTGCCAGCAGGACGGACAGGCGGGGCGAAAAACTGTTTTTT,CASRTDRRGEKLFF
many,TRBV7-2,TRBJ2-4,TRBD1,TGTGCCAGCAGCTTAGCAGGGACAGGGAACCCTGGGGACATTCAGTACTTC,CASSLAGTGNPGDIQYF
many,TRBV30,TRBJ1-1,-,TGTGCCTGGAGTGTATTACCGAGCACTGAAGCTTTCTTT,CAWSVLPSTEAFF
many,TRBV6-2/TRBV6-3,TRBJ2-2,-,TGTGCCAGCAAATTTGGGGGGCCTTCCACCGGGGAGCTGTTTTTT,CASKFGGPSTGELFF
many,TRBV28,TRBJ2-2,-,TGTGCCAGCCAAACCCAAGCGGTAGGGGTCACCGGGGAGCTGTTTTTT,CASQTQAVGVTGELFF
many,TRBV7-9,TRBJ2-1,TRBD1,TGTGCCAGCAGCTCCCCCCGGACAGGATACAATGAGCAGTTCTTC,CASSSPRTGYNEQFF
many,TRBV24-1,TRBJ2-7,-,TGTGCCACCAGTGATTTGTTCCCAGGGATCTACTCCTACGAGCAGTACTTC,CATSDLFPGIYSYEQYF
-,TRBV29-1,TRBJ2-3,TRBD1,TGCAGCGTGGCCCCGGGACAGGGGTGCACAGATACGCAGTATTTT,CSVAPGQGCTDTQYF
many,TRBV12-3/TRBV12-4,TRBJ2-7,-,TGTGCCAGCAGTCCTCGAATGAACGAGCAGTACTTC,CASSPRMNEQYF
many,TRBV7-3,TRBJ2-7,TRBD1,TGTGCCAGCAGCTTAGGGGCAGGGGGTGAGCAGTACTTC,CASSLGAGGEQYF
many,TRBV7-9,TRBJ2-5,TRBD2,TGTGCCAGCAGCCCATCGGGCGGGAGGGCGGAGACCCAGTACTTC,CASSPSGGRAETQYF
few,TRBV6-2/TRBV6-3,TRBJ1-2,-,TGTGCCAGCACGAAGTCCCGAGGGGCCTATGGCTACACCTTC,CASTKSRGAYGYTF
few,TRBV19,TRBJ1-3,TRBD1,TGTGCCAGTAGCCTGATGCCGGGACAGCGCTCTGGAAACACCATATATTTT,CASSLMPGQRSGNTIYF
-,TRBV7-2,TRBJ2-1,-,TGTGCCAGCAGCCCCCCAAGGGGGTCCAGCTCCTACAATGAGCAGTTCTTC,CASSPPRGSSSYNEQFF
many,TRBV7-2,TRBJ1-2,-,TGTGCCAGCAGCTTAGCAGGGGGTGATGGCTACACCTTC,CASSLAGGDGYTF
many,TRBV29-1,TRBJ2-7,-,TGCAGCGTTGAAGGTGTCGAGGGAAGGGGTAACGAGCAGTACTTC,CSVEGVEGRGNEQYF
many,TRBV13,TRBJ2-7,TRBD2,TGTGCCAGCAGCTTAGGACTAGCGGGGGGGCCGGAGGAGCAGTACTTC,CASSLGLAGGPEEQYF
-,TRBV19,TRBJ1-4,TRBD1,TGTGCCAGTAGTATAGAAACAGGGGATATTGAAAAACTGTTTTTT,CASSIETGDIEKLFF
many,TRBV6-2/TRBV6-3,TRBJ2-7,TRBD1,TGTGCCAGCAGTTGGCGGGACAGGGAGACGGGGCTCTACGAGCAGTACTTC,CASSWRDRETGLYEQYF
many,TRBV20-1,TRBJ2-7,TRBD2,TGCAGTGCTACTTCTAGCGGGATAGGCGACGAGCAGTACTTC,CSATSSGIGDEQYF
many,TRBV12-3/TRBV12-4,TRBJ2-1,TRBD2,TGTGCCAGCAGTACCGGGACTAGCGGGATTCTCTACAATGAGCAGTTCTTC,CASSTGTSGILYNEQFF
-,TRBV6-5,TRBJ2-1,TRBD2,TGTGCCAGCAGTTACTCGCTGCTAGCGGGGGGCCATGAGCAGTTCTTC,CASSYSLLAGGHEQFF
many,TRBV12-3/TRBV12-4,TRBJ1-4,TRBD1,TGTGCCAGCAGTTTTCTCGGACAGGAGCGTGAAAAACTGTTTTTT,CASSFLGQEREKLFF
few,TRBV7-7,TRBJ2-5,-,TGTGCCAGCAGCCTGGGGGACCGGGAGACCCAGTACTTC,CASSLGDRETQYF
-,TRBV4-1,TRBJ1-2,-,TGCGCCAGCAGCCTTCGGCCGGCTCTAGGCTACACCTTC,CASSLRPALGYTF
many,TRBV7-3,TRBJ2-2,TRBD2,TGTGCCAGCAGCTTATTAGGCGGGAGAGGCGGGGAGCTGTTTTTT,CASSLLGGRGGELFF
many,TRBV20-1,TRBJ2-1,-,TGCAGTGCTAGAGTTCGGGGGACGAGCTCCTACAATGAGCAGTTCTTC,CSARVRGTSSYNEQFF
many,TRBV7-2,TRBJ2-7,-,TGTGCCAGCAGCTTGATGCCGCCAATGGACTACGAGCAGTACTTC,CASSLMPPMDYEQYF
many,TRBV20-1,TRBJ2-3,TRBD2,TGCAGTGCAGCTACAGCGGGAGGTGGGACAGATACGCAGTATTTT,CSAATAGGGTDTQYF
many,TRBV20-1,TRBJ2-7,TRBD2,TGCAGTGGCGGAGAGCGGGACGTCTCCTACGAGCAGTACTTC,CSGGERDVSYEQYF
few,TRBV5-6,TRBJ2-5,-,TGTGCCAGCAGCGACGGACAGCTAGAAGAGACCCAGTACTTC,CASSDGQLEETQYF
-,TRBV2,TRBJ2-2,TRBD2,TGTGCCAGCAGTTCAGCGGGAGTTGACACCGGGGAGCTGTTTTTT,CASSSAGVDTGELFF
many,TRBV20-1,TRBJ1-5,TRBD1,TGCAGTGCTAGTCTGGGACAGGGATTTACTCAGCCCCAGCATTTT,CSASLGQGFTQPQHF
-,TRBV28,TRBJ2-1,TRBD1,TGTGCCAGCGGCTCGAGGGGGCGAGAGCAGTTCTTC,CASGSRGREQFF
-,TRBV5-6,TRBJ1-5,TRBD1,TGTGCCAGCAGCACGAGGGGGCAATACAATCAGCCCCAGCATTTT,CASSTRGQYNQPQHF
many,TRBV12-3/TRBV12-4,TRBJ1-6,-,TGTGCCAGCAGTTCGGAGAGCGGGTCCCCCCTCCACTTT,CASSSESGSPLHF
medium-sized,TRBV6-1,TRBJ1-1,-,TGTGCCAGCAGCCAATACGACACCCGACCTGAAGCTTTCTTT,CASSQYDTRPEAFF
many,TRBV4-2,TRBJ2-7,-,TGTGCCAGCAGCCCCCTCCAAGCGTCGCTCTACGAGCAGTACTTC,CASSPLQASLYEQYF
many,TRBV28,TRBJ2-4,TRBD1,TGTGCCAGCAGTCCCGGGACAGTCTTAGCCAAAAACATTCAGTACTTC,CASSPGTVLAKNIQYF
-,TRBV4-1,TRBJ1-4,-,TGCGCCAGCAGCCACGGGACCGGCAATGAAAAACTGTTTTTT,CASSHGTGNEKLFF
-,TRBV29-1,TRBJ2-1,-,TGCAGCGTTCGGTCGGCCAGGGGCAGCTACAATGAGCAGCTCTTC,CSVRSARGSYNEQLF
many,TRBV3-1,TRBJ2-2,-,TGTGCCAGCAGCCCGGGACTCTCGAACACCGGGGAGCTGTTTTTT,CASSPGLSNTGELFF
many,TRBV20-1,TRBJ2-1,TRBD2,TGCAGTGCTAGGCGGGGGGGCCCTGGAAATGAGCAGTTCTTC,CSARRGGPGNEQFF
many,TRBV12-3/TRBV12-4,TRBJ1-2,-,TGTGCCACCCACAGGGCCGTCTATGGCTACACCTTC,CATHRAVYGYTF